The TCR beta chain under discussion was sequenced for a study of early T cells in non-severe SARS-CoV-2 infection. Study overall: Alpha and beta chains were unpaired, from unsorted whole-blood bulk RNA. Study-level findings and limits: VDJdb matching favored anti-spike CD8 responses, missing private and CD4 specificities.

On this clonotype itself: What it binds is not known.

Separate cDNA molecules each had unique molecular identifiers attached to them. TCRdb re-called the 5' RACE reads with MiXCR, one entry per CDR3 protein. The sample contains roughly 83,000 distinct CDR3 sequences, 10% of which appear only once. The CDR3 runs to 15 residues. Germline lookup yields CDR1 GTSNPN and CDR2 SVGIG (reference sequence). V was trimmed by 0 bases and J by 5 bases, leaving 14 bases between them. The receptor comes from an adult who was a healthcare worker with PCR-confirmed SARS-CoV-2 infection or an uninfected control (not recorded which). The genes are TRBV30 and TRBJ2-1; a possible D gene is TRBD1 (5 bases). The sequencing used whole blood, collected at baseline. The CDR3 region has the DNA TGTGCCTGGAGTGTTGGGGCAGGTCCGAACAATGAGCAGTTCTTC. Translating gives CAWSVGAGPNNEQFF. Supplemented by reference TRBV30 and TRBJ2-1, the full variable domain reads SQTIHQWPATLVQPVGSPLSLECTVEGTSNPNLYWYRQAAGRGLQLLFYSVGIGQISSEVPQNLSASRPQDRQFILSSKKLLLSDSGFYLCAWSVGAGPNNEQFFGPGTRLTVL.